Listed below are T cell receptor beta chains from one sample, sequenced in a study of T cell repertoires in cytomegalovirus infection. TCRdb re-called the reads with MiXCR, one entry per CDR3 protein. The table includes around 70,000 distinct CDR3 sequences, more than 3% detected once. The sequenced sample consisted of PBMCs. These receptors all come from a human donor in good health (CMV status not recorded). Some clones in this sample may be carry-over from other donors' samples. The CDR3 runs from the conserved cysteine through the conserved F or W. The D gene is left open where the match is weak. For some rows the clone size is stated as once, few or many, or as a class when expanded; others skip it.

J gene	D gene	V gene	clone size	CDR3 DNA	CDR3 protein
TRBJ2-2	NA	TRBV12-3/TRBV12-4	many	TGTGCCAGCAGTAGTTCCGGGGAGCTGTTTTTT	CASSSSGELFF
TRBJ1-5	NA	TRBV12-3/TRBV12-4	many	TGTGCCAGCAGCATTGAGGGGACGAATCAGCCCCAGCATTTT	CASSIEGTNQPQHF
TRBJ1-6	NA	TRBV12-3/TRBV12-4	many	TGTGCCAGCAGGGGGAGGGACGGTTCACCCCTCCACTTT	CASRGRDGSPLHF
TRBJ2-6	NA	TRBV7-9	many	TGTGCCAGCAGCGGCCCAAGTTTAGTCCTGACTTTC	CASSGPSLVLTF
TRBJ1-4	TRBD1	TRBV6-1	many	TGTGCCAGCAGTGATTCTTACCTGGAGGACAGGGGTAATGAAAAACTGTTTTTT	CASSDSYLEDRGNEKLFF
TRBJ2-7	NA	TRBV7-2	many	TGTGCCAGCAGCTTAGTGGCGGCTAGCTCCTACGAGCAGTACTTC	CASSLVAASSYEQYF
TRBJ1-5	NA	TRBV7-2	many	TGTGCCAGCAGCTTAAAGGTTGGGGATCAGCCCCAGCATTTT	CASSLKVGDQPQHF
TRBJ2-7	TRBD2	TRBV6-5	many	TGTGCCAGCAGTGAAGGGACTAGCGGGGCCTACGAGCAGTACTTC	CASSEGTSGAYEQYF
TRBJ2-7	NA	TRBV7-2	many	TGTGCCAGCAGCCCTACCGGACTGAATTACGAGCAGTACTTC	CASSPTGLNYEQYF
TRBJ2-7	NA	TRBV11-1	many	TGTGCCAGCAGCCGCACCGGGGCACCCTACGAGCAGTACTTC	CASSRTGAPYEQYF
TRBJ2-1	NA	TRBV6-1	many	TGTGCCAGCAGTGCTTTGGCTTACAATGAGCAGTTCTTC	CASSALAYNEQFF
TRBJ2-3	TRBD1	TRBV6-2/TRBV6-3	many	TGTGCCAGCAGAAAAACAGGGGCAGATACGCAGTATTTT	CASRKTGADTQYF
TRBJ1-1	NA	TRBV12-3/TRBV12-4	many	TGTGCCAGCAGTTTCCGGGGCGGGTACACTGAAGCTTTCTTT	CASSFRGGYTEAFF
TRBJ2-5	NA	TRBV7-8	many	TGTGCCAGCAGCCCACAGGTGGGGGGAGTGATGGAGACCCAGTACTTC	CASSPQVGGVMETQYF
TRBJ2-7	NA	TRBV7-2	NA	TGTGCCAGCAGCTCTTTTCCAGCGTCCTACGAGCAGTACTTC	CASSSFPASYEQYF
TRBJ2-7	NA	TRBV20-1	many	TGCAGTGCTAGAGACCACTACGAGCAGTACTTC	CSARDHYEQYF
TRBJ1-1	NA	TRBV7-8	many	TGTGCCAGCAGCTTAGCGCGGGGACTCCAAGAAGCTTTCTTT	CASSLARGLQEAFF
TRBJ1-3	NA	TRBV23-1	many	TGCGCCACCGCAGGGATGGTCTCTGGAAACACCATATATTTT	CATAGMVSGNTIYF
TRBJ2-1	NA	TRBV7-2	many	TGTGCCAGCAGCTTGGGGGTAGGCTCCTACAATGAGCAGTTCTTC	CASSLGVGSYNEQFF
TRBJ2-5	NA	TRBV10-3	many	TGTGCCATCAGCAGGGACCAAGAGACCCAGTACTTC	CAISRDQETQYF
TRBJ2-1	TRBD1	TRBV7-2	many	TGTGCCAGCAGCTCGGGACAGGGCTACAATGAGCAGTTCTTC	CASSSGQGYNEQFF
TRBJ1-1	NA	TRBV12-3/TRBV12-4	many	TGTGCCAGCACTTATTCGGGGCAAGCTTTCTTT	CASTYSGQAFF
TRBJ2-1	TRBD2	TRBV19	many	TGTGCCAGTAGTACCCCGCGGACTAGCGGGAGTGATGAGCAGTTCTTC	CASSTPRTSGSDEQFF
TRBJ1-1	NA	TRBV7-6	many	TGTGCCAGCTCGGCAGACCTGAACACTGAAGCTTTCTTT	CASSADLNTEAFF
TRBJ2-7	NA	TRBV7-8	many	TGTGCCAGCAGCTTTATCGAGGACGAGCAGTACTTC	CASSFIEDEQYF
TRBJ1-6	TRBD1	TRBV7-2	many	TGTGCCAGCAGCTTAGCCGCGACAGGGGCTAATTCACCCCTCCACTTT	CASSLAATGANSPLHF
TRBJ1-3	NA	TRBV7-4	many	TGTGCCAGCAGCTTATCTGTGGGGGAAGCTGGAAACACCATATATTTT	CASSLSVGEAGNTIYF
TRBJ2-1	NA	TRBV7-2	many	TGTGCCAGCAGCCCACCTTTAGTGGGCAATGAGCAGTTCTTC	CASSPPLVGNEQFF
TRBJ1-2	NA	TRBV7-2	many	TGTGCCAGCAGCTTAGCCAACGTGGGCTACACCTTC	CASSLANVGYTF
TRBJ2-3	NA	TRBV4-1	NA	TGCGCCAGCAGCCGAGTCTGGGCAGATACGCAGTATTTT	CASSRVWADTQYF
TRBJ2-1	TRBD1	TRBV7-3	many	TGTGCCAGCAGCTTAGGGGACAGTGCCTACAATGAGCAGTTCTTC	CASSLGDSAYNEQFF
TRBJ2-5	TRBD1	TRBV7-2	many	TGTGCCAGCAGCACTAGACAGGGGTCGGGGGCCCAGTACTTC	CASSTRQGSGAQYF
TRBJ2-3	TRBD2	TRBV2	many	TGTGCCAGCCTATGGCGTCTAGCGGGCACAGATACGCAGTATTTT	CASLWRLAGTDTQYF
TRBJ1-4	TRBD1	TRBV7-2	many	TGTGCCAGCAGCTGGACAGGGACGAGTGAAAAACTGTTTTTT	CASSWTGTSEKLFF
TRBJ2-7	NA	TRBV7-8	many	TGTGCCAGCAGCCCCAACCCCGCTGGGATGAAGTACGAGCAGTACTTC	CASSPNPAGMKYEQYF
TRBJ2-5	NA	TRBV5-1	many	TGCGCCAGCAGACCTGACAGCCCTGGGGCCCAGTACTTC	CASRPDSPGAQYF
TRBJ2-5	TRBD2	TRBV11-1	many	TGTGCCAGCAGCCCCCATTGGGGGACTAGCGGGAGAATAGAGACCCAGTACTTC	CASSPHWGTSGRIETQYF
TRBJ1-2	TRBD1	TRBV7-8	many	TGTGCCAGCAGCCTCAGACAGGGCGCCTATGGCTACACCTTC	CASSLRQGAYGYTF
TRBJ2-1	TRBD2	TRBV7-2	many	TGTGCCAGCAGCCCGGCGGTCCGGGGGGGCACCCACAATGAGCAGTTCTTC	CASSPAVRGGTHNEQFF
TRBJ1-2	NA	TRBV7-6	many	TGTGCCAGCAGCCCAGGTGCCAGTGGGTTCTATGGCTACACCTTC	CASSPGASGFYGYTF
TRBJ2-7	TRBD1	TRBV7-8	many	TGTGCCAGCAGCTCCACAGGGGGGCTCTACGAGCAGTACTTC	CASSSTGGLYEQYF
TRBJ2-1	TRBD2	TRBV6-2/TRBV6-3	many	TGTGCCAGCAGGAGGACTAGCGGGAAGACCTACAATGAGCAGTTCTTC	CASRRTSGKTYNEQFF
TRBJ2-7	NA	TRBV30	few	TGTGCCTGGAGTGAGAGGGGGGGGGGCGAGCAGTACTTC	CAWSERGGGEQYF
TRBJ2-1	TRBD1	TRBV7-9	many	TGTGCCAGCAGCCTCTACGCCGGGACAGGGCTAAATGAGCAGTTCTTC	CASSLYAGTGLNEQFF
TRBJ1-1	TRBD1	TRBV28	many	TGTGCCAGCAGTGCTTACAGGGGGCACACTGAAGCTTTCTTT	CASSAYRGHTEAFF
TRBJ2-7	TRBD2	TRBV3-1	many	TGTGCCAGCAGCCAAAGACTAGCGGGTAACTACGAGCAGTACTTC	CASSQRLAGNYEQYF
TRBJ2-3	NA	TRBV7-2	many	TGTGCCAGCAGCTACCCGACACCGGCGAGAGATACGCAGTATTTT	CASSYPTPARDTQYF
TRBJ2-5	TRBD2	TRBV7-2	many	TGTGCCAGCTCCATCGGGGGGGCCCAAGAGACCCAGTACTTC	CASSIGGAQETQYF
TRBJ2-7	NA	TRBV7-2	many	TGTGCCACCAATAAGGGTGGGGTTTCACGCTCCTACGAGCAGTACTTC	CATNKGGVSRSYEQYF
TRBJ2-3	NA	TRBV6-6	few	TGTGCCAGCAGTTTGACCGGCGGGCAGTATTTT	CASSLTGGQYF
TRBJ1-6	TRBD1	TRBV10-3	many	TGTGCCATCAGACCGACAGGGCTTAATTCACCCCTCCACTTT	CAIRPTGLNSPLHF
TRBJ1-2	NA	TRBV7-8	many	TGTGCCAGCAGCTTAGTTCCGGGGGTGAAAGGCTACACCTTC	CASSLVPGVKGYTF
TRBJ1-1	TRBD1	TRBV10-3	many	TGTGCCATCAGTGCCGACAGGGATGGGCGAGCTTTCTTT	CAISADRDGRAFF
TRBJ2-5	NA	TRBV7-2	many	TGTGCCAGCAGCTTGGGGGGCCTAGGGGCACAAGAGACCCAGTACTTC	CASSLGGLGAQETQYF
TRBJ1-5	NA	TRBV28	many	TGTGCCAGCAGTTTTTTTGGTCAGCCCCAGCATTTT	CASSFFGQPQHF
TRBJ1-1	NA	TRBV6-1	many	TGTGCCAGCAGTTACCGGAGCACTGAAGCTTTCTTT	CASSYRSTEAFF
TRBJ2-7	NA	TRBV7-8	many	TGTGCCAGCAGTCCCAGGGCAGTGTCCTACGAGCAGTACTTC	CASSPRAVSYEQYF